The rows below give T cell receptor beta chains drawn from one sample of a study of cytomegalovirus exposure and HLA in healthy donors. Profiled with immunoSEQ multiplex PCR; TCRdb holds only in-frame clones, not every one. The profile shows 130,000 to 150,000 clones, over 65% of them singletons. Material: PBMCs. The source of these receptors is a man between 35 and 55 years old in good health and CMV-seropositive. Both conserved end residues are part of each CDR3. A D gene is named only where the DNA matches it firmly. Expanded clones get a size class; other rows say once, few or many, or leave the size out.

V gene: TRBV19; D gene: -; clone size: -; J gene: TRBJ2-2; CDR3 protein: CASSIALRPRNTGELFF; CDR3 DNA: TGTGCCAGTAGTATAGCCCTGAGACCTAGGAACACCGGGGAGCTGTTTTTT
V gene: TRBV14; D gene: -; clone size: -; J gene: TRBJ2-1; CDR3 protein: CASSQGVRGPPRFF; CDR3 DNA: TGTGCCAGCAGCCAAGGAGTTCGAGGGCCCCCCAGGTTCTTC
V gene: TRBV29-1; D gene: -; clone size: few; J gene: TRBJ2-1; CDR3 protein: CSEFGGGRSGNEQFF; CDR3 DNA: TGCAGCGAATTCGGGGGCGGGAGATCCGGCAATGAGCAGTTCTTC
V gene: TRBV28; D gene: TRBD2; clone size: -; J gene: TRBJ2-4; CDR3 protein: CASIGLAGVRNIQYF; CDR3 DNA: TGTGCCAGCATCGGACTAGCGGGAGTCAGAAACATTCAGTACTTC
V gene: TRBV11-2; D gene: -; clone size: -; J gene: TRBJ1-2; CDR3 protein: CASSLGPGDGYTF; CDR3 DNA: TGTGCCAGCAGCTTAGGCCCAGGGGATGGCTACACCTTC
V gene: TRBV6-1; D gene: -; clone size: -; J gene: TRBJ2-3; CDR3 protein: CASKRGAGDTQYF; CDR3 DNA: TGTGCCAGCAAACGCGGGGCGGGAGATACGCAGTATTTT
V gene: TRBV30; D gene: TRBD2; clone size: -; J gene: TRBJ2-7; CDR3 protein: CAGQGLAGNEQYF; CDR3 DNA: TGTGCCGGCCAAGGGCTAGCGGGAAACGAGCAGTACTTC
V gene: TRBV7-9; D gene: -; clone size: -; J gene: TRBJ2-5; CDR3 protein: CASRSGPQETQYF; CDR3 DNA: TGTGCCAGCAGATCCGGTCCCCAAGAGACCCAGTACTTC
V gene: TRBV7-2; D gene: TRBD1; clone size: -; J gene: TRBJ2-1; CDR3 protein: CASSWGQGSQFF; CDR3 DNA: TGTGCCAGCAGCTGGGGACAGGGTAGTCAGTTCTTC
V gene: TRBV10-2; D gene: -; clone size: -; J gene: TRBJ2-7; CDR3 protein: CASSEAQRVREQYF; CDR3 DNA: TGCGCCAGCAGTGAGGCACAGCGGGTAAGGGAGCAGTACTTC
V gene: TRBV4-3; D gene: -; clone size: once; J gene: TRBJ2-3; CDR3 protein: CASSQAGLLRYTQYF; CDR3 DNA: TGCGCCAGCAGCCAAGCTGGACTGCTCCGGTATACGCAGTATTTT
V gene: TRBV2; D gene: -; clone size: -; J gene: TRBJ2-6; CDR3 protein: CASSYTGSGANVLTF; CDR3 DNA: TGTGCCAGCAGCTATACAGGGTCTGGGGCCAACGTCCTGACTTTC
V gene: TRBV5-1; D gene: -; clone size: -; J gene: TRBJ2-7; CDR3 protein: CASSLDFIYEQYF; CDR3 DNA: TGCGCCAGCAGCTTGGACTTTATTTACGAGCAGTACTTC
V gene: TRBV9; D gene: TRBD2; clone size: -; J gene: TRBJ2-2; CDR3 protein: CASSVAASGATGELFF; CDR3 DNA: TGTGCCAGCAGCGTAGCGGCTAGCGGGGCTACCGGGGAGCTGTTTTTT
V gene: TRBV9; D gene: -; clone size: -; J gene: TRBJ2-3; CDR3 protein: CASSVETLRTGTQYF; CDR3 DNA: TGTGCCAGCAGCGTAGAAACTCTCCGGACTGGTACGCAGTATTTT
V gene: TRBV2; D gene: TRBD2; clone size: once; J gene: TRBJ2-1; CDR3 protein: CANRLAGNNEQFF; CDR3 DNA: TGTGCCAATCGACTAGCGGGAAACAATGAGCAGTTCTTC
V gene: TRBV11-3; D gene: TRBD1; clone size: -; J gene: TRBJ1-4; CDR3 protein: CASTRGQGGKLFF; CDR3 DNA: TGTGCCAGCACCAGGGGGCAGGGGGGAAAACTGTTTTTT
V gene: TRBV7-2; D gene: -; clone size: -; J gene: TRBJ2-7; CDR3 protein: CASSNHYEQYF; CDR3 DNA: TGTGCCAGTTCCAATCACTACGAGCAGTACTTC
V gene: TRBV6-5; D gene: -; clone size: -; J gene: TRBJ1-2; CDR3 protein: CASSYSRAQGGYTF; CDR3 DNA: TGTGCCAGCAGTTACTCGAGGGCACAAGGGGGCTACACCTTC
V gene: TRBV12-5; D gene: TRBD2; clone size: -; J gene: TRBJ2-1; CDR3 protein: CASGPGLGANEQFF; CDR3 DNA: TGTGCTAGTGGTCCGGGACTAGGGGCCAATGAGCAGTTCTTC
V gene: TRBV7-3; D gene: -; clone size: -; J gene: TRBJ2-1; CDR3 protein: CASSFSGAYNEQFF; CDR3 DNA: TGTGCCAGCAGCTTTAGCGGAGCCTACAATGAGCAGTTCTTC
V gene: TRBV5-4; D gene: TRBD1; clone size: -; J gene: TRBJ1-1; CDR3 protein: CASSPGQRNTEAFF; CDR3 DNA: TGTGCCAGCAGCCCGGGACAGCGGAACACTGAAGCTTTCTTT
V gene: TRBV19; D gene: TRBD1; clone size: -; J gene: TRBJ2-7; CDR3 protein: CASSFGQGSYEQYF; CDR3 DNA: TGTGCCAGTAGTTTCGGACAGGGGTCCTACGAGCAGTACTTC
V gene: TRBV28; D gene: TRBD2; clone size: -; J gene: TRBJ2-2; CDR3 protein: CASNLLAASGELFF; CDR3 DNA: TGTGCCAGCAATCTACTAGCGGCATCAGGGGAGCTGTTTTTT
V gene: TRBV5-1; D gene: TRBD1; clone size: -; J gene: TRBJ1-1; CDR3 protein: CASSLALGTVNTEAFF; CDR3 DNA: TGCGCCAGCAGCTTGGCCCTGGGGACAGTGAACACTGAAGCTTTCTTT
V gene: TRBV5-1; D gene: -; clone size: -; J gene: TRBJ1-6; CDR3 protein: CASSLHRESPLHF; CDR3 DNA: TGCGCCAGCAGCTTGCACAGGGAGTCACCCCTCCACTTT
V gene: TRBV30; D gene: TRBD2; clone size: -; J gene: TRBJ2-7; CDR3 protein: CAWSVGPAGGHEQYF; CDR3 DNA: TGTGCCTGGAGTGTGGGACCAGCGGGAGGCCACGAGCAGTACTTC
V gene: TRBV27; D gene: -; clone size: -; J gene: TRBJ2-7; CDR3 protein: CASSLGAFIYEQYF; CDR3 DNA: TGTGCCAGCAGTTTAGGGGCGTTCATCTACGAGCAGTACTTC
V gene: TRBV27; D gene: -; clone size: -; J gene: TRBJ2-3; CDR3 protein: CASSWGGSTDTQYF; CDR3 DNA: TGTGCCAGCAGTTGGGGCGGCAGCACAGATACGCAGTATTTT
V gene: TRBV5-1; D gene: -; clone size: -; J gene: TRBJ1-6; CDR3 protein: CASSLGTAYNSPLHF; CDR3 DNA: TGCGCCAGCAGCTTGGGGACAGCTTATAATTCACCCCTCCACTTT
V gene: TRBV5-8; D gene: TRBD1; clone size: few; J gene: TRBJ1-5; CDR3 protein: CASSLDPDRGAYQPQHF; CDR3 DNA: TGTGCCAGCAGCTTGGACCCGGACAGGGGCGCCTATCAGCCCCAGCATTTT
V gene: TRBV2; D gene: -; clone size: -; J gene: TRBJ1-5; CDR3 protein: CASTGQYNQPQHF; CDR3 DNA: TGTGCCAGCACCGGACAGTACAATCAGCCCCAGCATTTT
V gene: TRBV5-1; D gene: -; clone size: few; J gene: TRBJ1-4; CDR3 protein: CASSLDGSSEKLFF; CDR3 DNA: TGCGCCAGCAGCTTGGACGGGAGCAGTGAAAAACTGTTTTTT
V gene: TRBV2; D gene: TRBD2; clone size: -; J gene: TRBJ2-5; CDR3 protein: CASMEAGGETQYF; CDR3 DNA: TGTGCCAGCATGGAAGCGGGAGGGGAGACCCAGTACTTC
V gene: TRBV5-4; D gene: -; clone size: -; J gene: TRBJ2-2; CDR3 protein: CASRPAGTGNSGELFF; CDR3 DNA: TGTGCCAGCAGGCCGGCGGGGACGGGTAACTCCGGGGAGCTGTTTTTT
V gene: TRBV7-2; D gene: TRBD1; clone size: -; J gene: TRBJ1-6; CDR3 protein: CASSPTGGNNSPLHF; CDR3 DNA: TGTGCCAGCAGCCCGACAGGGGGCAATAATTCACCCCTCCACTTT
V gene: TRBV29-1; D gene: -; clone size: -; J gene: TRBJ2-1; CDR3 protein: CSVAGGNYEQFF; CDR3 DNA: TGCAGCGTTGCAGGAGGGAACTATGAGCAGTTCTTC
V gene: TRBV23-1; D gene: TRBD1; clone size: -; J gene: TRBJ2-7; CDR3 protein: CASSLCRGRGPYEQYF; CDR3 DNA: TGCGCCAGCAGTCTTTGCAGGGGCAGGGGGCCCTACGAGCAGTACTTC
V gene: TRBV7-2; D gene: -; clone size: -; J gene: TRBJ2-3; CDR3 protein: CASSLGLHTDTQYF; CDR3 DNA: TGTGCCAGCAGCTTGGGGCTACACACAGATACGCAGTATTTT
V gene: TRBV7-2; D gene: -; clone size: once; J gene: TRBJ2-7; CDR3 protein: CASSNTQTRQYF; CDR3 DNA: TGTGCCAGCAGCAATACCCAGACTCGGCAGTACTTC
V gene: TRBV15; D gene: -; clone size: -; J gene: TRBJ2-1; CDR3 protein: CATSRPQVGSEQFF; CDR3 DNA: TGTGCCACCAGCAGACCCCAAGTCGGTAGTGAGCAGTTCTTC
V gene: TRBV27; D gene: TRBD2; clone size: -; J gene: TRBJ2-2; CDR3 protein: CASSLRKGPSGRAWTGELFF; CDR3 DNA: TGTGCCAGCAGTTTAAGGAAGGGACCTAGCGGGAGGGCCTGGACCGGGGAGCTGTTTTTT
V gene: TRBV29-1; D gene: TRBD1; clone size: -; J gene: TRBJ1-6; CDR3 protein: CSVKQGAGSPLHF; CDR3 DNA: TGCAGCGTAAAACAGGGGGCTGGTTCACCCCTCCACTTT
V gene: TRBV6-5; D gene: TRBD2; clone size: -; J gene: TRBJ2-1; CDR3 protein: CASSLSGSSYNEQFF; CDR3 DNA: TGTGCCAGCAGTCTTAGCGGGAGCTCCTACAATGAGCAGTTCTTC
V gene: TRBV10-2; D gene: -; clone size: few; J gene: TRBJ1-6; CDR3 protein: CASSEGETPYNSPLHF; CDR3 DNA: TGCGCCAGCAGTGAGGGGGAGACCCCCTATAATTCACCCCTCCACTTT
V gene: TRBV7-2; D gene: TRBD1; clone size: -; J gene: TRBJ1-1; CDR3 protein: CASSQQTGFDAFF; CDR3 DNA: TGTGCCAGCAGCCAACAGACAGGGTTTGACGCTTTCTTT
V gene: TRBV20-1; D gene: -; clone size: -; J gene: TRBJ1-3; CDR3 protein: CSAGGGNTIYF; CDR3 DNA: TGCAGTGCTGGAGGAGGGAACACCATATATTTT
V gene: TRBV5-5; D gene: -; clone size: -; J gene: TRBJ2-5; CDR3 protein: CASSLSSGGTQETQYF; CDR3 DNA: TGTGCCAGCAGCTTGAGTAGCGGAGGGACTCAAGAGACCCAGTACTTC
V gene: TRBV9; D gene: -; clone size: -; J gene: TRBJ1-4; CDR3 protein: CASSSGHGATNEKLFF; CDR3 DNA: TGTGCCAGCAGCTCGGGACACGGTGCAACTAATGAAAAACTGTTTTTT
V gene: TRBV6-4; D gene: TRBD2; clone size: -; J gene: TRBJ2-1; CDR3 protein: CASTSGSWNEQFF; CDR3 DNA: TGTGCCAGTACTAGCGGGAGTTGGAATGAGCAGTTCTTC
V gene: TRBV4-3; D gene: -; clone size: -; J gene: TRBJ1-2; CDR3 protein: CASSQEKLAGPYGYTF; CDR3 DNA: TGCGCCAGCAGCCAAGAAAAGCTCGCGGGGCCCTATGGCTACACCTTC
V gene: TRBV4-3; D gene: TRBD2; clone size: -; J gene: TRBJ2-7; CDR3 protein: CASSQDHRTSGIEQYF; CDR3 DNA: TGCGCCAGCAGCCAAGATCACCGGACTAGCGGGATCGAGCAGTACTTC
V gene: TRBV11-2; D gene: -; clone size: -; J gene: TRBJ1-5; CDR3 protein: CASSRQTRDQPQHF; CDR3 DNA: TGTGCCAGCAGCCGACAGACACGGGATCAGCCCCAGCATTTT
V gene: TRBV5-1; D gene: -; clone size: -; J gene: TRBJ2-5; CDR3 protein: CASSLLREFGETQYF; CDR3 DNA: TGCGCCAGCAGCTTGCTCCGGGAGTTTGGAGAGACCCAGTACTTC
V gene: TRBV11-2; D gene: -; clone size: -; J gene: TRBJ2-4; CDR3 protein: CASSLGGIQYF; CDR3 DNA: TGTGCCAGCAGCTTAGGAGGCATTCAGTACTTC
V gene: TRBV29-1; D gene: -; clone size: -; J gene: TRBJ2-4; CDR3 protein: CSVQIAKNIQYF; CDR3 DNA: TGCAGCGTACAAATAGCCAAAAACATTCAGTACTTC
V gene: TRBV6-1; D gene: -; clone size: -; J gene: TRBJ1-5; CDR3 protein: CASSREYSNQPQHF; CDR3 DNA: TGTGCCTCCTCGAGGGAATACAGCAATCAGCCCCAGCATTTT
V gene: TRBV27; D gene: -; clone size: few; J gene: TRBJ1-1; CDR3 protein: CASHPGLGRNTEAFF; CDR3 DNA: TGTGCCAGCCACCCTGGACTGGGTCGGAACACTGAAGCTTTCTTT
V gene: TRBV19; D gene: -; clone size: -; J gene: TRBJ1-2; CDR3 protein: CASRESYGYTF; CDR3 DNA: TGTGCCAGTAGGGAGAGTTATGGCTACACCTTC